This T cell receptor (beta chain) was sequenced for a study of identical twins. Study-level results: Models underestimated out-of-frame TCR alpha sharing in monozygotic twins. Twins' surplus sharing was weaker for beta out-of-frame sequences. There were fewer insertions in abundant cord blood beta clonotypes, but memory repertoires showed no such pattern.

The J segment lost 2 bases and the V segment lost 7 bases, leaving 6 bases of the junction unmatched. This CDR3 contains 16 residues. Regarding this clonotype: Its antigen remains unknown.

Unique molecular identifiers were in the cDNA, with template-switch universal primer binding. TCRdb re-called the 5' RACE reads with MiXCR, one entry per CDR3 protein. The sample yields 150,000 or so distinct CDR3 sequences, roughly 3.3% seen once. Sequenced sample: memory T cells sorted from blood. This receptor was identified in a man aged 18 to 30 in good health. J is TRBJ2-6 and V is TRBV12-3 or TRBV12-4; 9 bases agree with TRBD1. The DNA of the CDR3 is TGTGCCAGCACCGCCACAGGGGGCACTGGGGCCAACGTCCTGACTTTC. Its translation is CASTATGGTGANVLTF.